This T cell receptor beta chain derives from a study of shared clonotypes between healthy human individuals. Assay used: immunoSEQ multiplex PCR; TCRdb lists only in-frame clones, some missing. Here the sample spans roughly 2,500,000 clones, roughly 93% being singletons. V was shortened by 0 bases and J by 0 bases, with 11 bases between the two germline ends. CDR3 length: 16 residues. In germline, CDR1 is LNHDA, CDR2 SQIVND (reference sequence). Sequenced sample: naive CD4+ T cells from PBMCs. Subset specified: CD45RA+ positively selected. The TCR originated in a man aged 18-30 years in good health. Some clones in this sample may be carry-over from other donors' samples. The chain carries TRBV19 and TRBJ1-2; no reliable D call. The DNA of the CDR3 is TGTGCCAGTAGTATAGATCGGGAGGAGCCTAACTATGGCTACACCTTC. It codes for CASSIDREEPNYGYTF.